The rows below give T cell receptor beta chains drawn from one sample of a study of T-cell memory formation after mild COVID-19. TCRdb reprocessed the 5' RACE reads via MiXCR and lists one record per CDR3 protein. Here the sample spans over 300,000 distinct CDR3 sequences, 20% to 25% being singletons. Sequences were obtained from PBMCs or a T cell subset sorted from them (not recorded which). The receptors shown here come from a man between 18 and 29 years old who had mild COVID-19 (a few samples of this study predate the infection). Cell type and time point are not known. Both conserved end residues are part of each CDR3. D genes are given only for firm matches. The size entry is marked missing in some rows and otherwise reads once, few, many or a size class.

abundance	v_gene	d_gene	j_gene	CDR3nt	CDR3aa
.	TRBV20-1	TRBD1	TRBJ2-2	TGCAGTGCTAGAGCCCTGGACAGGGGGAACACCGGGGAGCTGTTTTTT	CSARALDRGNTGELFF
few	TRBV5-1	TRBD1	TRBJ1-2	TGCGCCAGCAGCGAAGGGACAGGCTATGGCTACACCTTC	CASSEGTGYGYTF
.	TRBV29-1	.	TRBJ2-7	TGCAGCGTCGCTCACAGGGGGGGATCCTACGAGCAGTACTTC	CSVAHRGGSYEQYF
.	TRBV12-5	.	TRBJ1-3	TGTGCTAGTAGGGGGGCAGGGGCCTCTGGAAACACCATATATTTT	CASRGAGASGNTIYF
.	TRBV6-5	.	TRBJ2-6	TGTGCCAGCAGTTACTCGGAGAGCTCTGGGGCCAACGTCCTGACTTTC	CASSYSESSGANVLTF
.	TRBV13	.	TRBJ2-1	TGTGCCAGCAGCTTAGTACGCGATGAGCAGTTCTTC	CASSLVRDEQFF
.	TRBV5-4	.	TRBJ2-4	TGTGCCAGCAGCTTGGATCTCACGACCGCAAACATTCAGTACTTC	CASSLDLTTANIQYF
few	TRBV29-1	TRBD1	TRBJ1-2	TGCAGCGTTGAAGCCTGGGACAGGGGCTATGGCTACACCTTC	CSVEAWDRGYGYTF
few	TRBV9	TRBD1	TRBJ2-3	TGTGCCAGCAGCGTAGAGGTTGGGACAGGGGTGCATACGCAGTATTTT	CASSVEVGTGVHTQYF
few	TRBV12-3/TRBV12-4	TRBD2	TRBJ2-5	TGTGCCAGCAGTTTCGGGAGGGTTGAGACCCAGTACTTC	CASSFGRVETQYF
.	TRBV6-5	TRBD2	TRBJ2-3	TGTGCCAGCAGTTACTTCGGGGCGGGGGAGACCCTGGATACGCAGTATTTT	CASSYFGAGETLDTQYF
.	TRBV20-1	.	TRBJ1-1	TGCAGTGCTCTGACGACAGGAGTGGACACTGAAGCTTTCTTT	CSALTTGVDTEAFF
.	TRBV20-1	.	TRBJ1-2	TGCAGTGCTAGAGATCTTCAGGGCCACTATGGCTACACCTTC	CSARDLQGHYGYTF
few	TRBV5-5	.	TRBJ1-1	TGTGCCAGCAGCTTACCTACCTGGGAGCAGTTGAACACTGAAGCTTTCTTT	CASSLPTWEQLNTEAFF
.	TRBV11-2	.	TRBJ2-7	TGTGCCAGCAGCGGAGTCTACGAGCAGTACTTC	CASSGVYEQYF
few	TRBV7-6	.	TRBJ1-4	TGTGCCAGCAGCTTAGCGCCGGGCCTTGTTTCGCCAAAACTGTTTTTT	CASSLAPGLVSPKLFF
.	TRBV6-2/TRBV6-3	.	TRBJ2-3	TGTGCCAGCAAAAAAGATAGCACAGATACGCAGTATTTT	CASKKDSTDTQYF
.	TRBV21-1	.	TRBJ1-5	TGTGCCAGCGTTGGGCGGAGACAGGGGGCTTTCAATCAGCCCCAGCATTTT	CASVGRRQGAFNQPQHF
.	TRBV4-3	TRBD1	TRBJ1-4	TGCGCCAGCAGCCAAGACGCCAACAGGGGGCGAGGTAGTGAAAAACTGTTTTTT	CASSQDANRGRGSEKLFF
.	TRBV7-3	.	TRBJ1-6	TGTGCCAGCAGCTTAACGGGCCAGGGGAATTCACCCCTCCACTTT	CASSLTGQGNSPLHF
.	TRBV7-2	.	TRBJ1-1	TGTGCCAGCAGCTTAGTTCTGAGCGGGAACACTGAAGCTTTCTTT	CASSLVLSGNTEAFF
.	TRBV3-1	.	TRBJ1-2	TGTGCCAGCAGCCAACAGGGCGAGTTTGGTGGCTACACCTTC	CASSQQGEFGGYTF
.	TRBV6-2/TRBV6-3	.	TRBJ1-1	TGTGCCAGCAGTTACTCTACAGGCAGGGAAGCTTTCTTT	CASSYSTGREAFF